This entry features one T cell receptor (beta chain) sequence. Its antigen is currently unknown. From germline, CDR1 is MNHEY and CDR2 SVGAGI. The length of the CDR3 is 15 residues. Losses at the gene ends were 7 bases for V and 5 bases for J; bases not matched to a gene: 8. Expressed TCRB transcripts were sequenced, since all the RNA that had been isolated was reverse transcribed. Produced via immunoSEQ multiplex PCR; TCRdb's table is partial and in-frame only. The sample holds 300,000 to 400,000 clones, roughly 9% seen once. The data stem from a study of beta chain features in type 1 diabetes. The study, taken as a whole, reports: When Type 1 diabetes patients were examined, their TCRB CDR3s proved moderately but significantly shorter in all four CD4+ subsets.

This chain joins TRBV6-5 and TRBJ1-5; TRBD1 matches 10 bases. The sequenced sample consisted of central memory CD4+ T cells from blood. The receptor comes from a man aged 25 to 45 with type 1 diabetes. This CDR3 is CASTDPGTGDQPQHF. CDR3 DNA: TGTGCCAGCACCGACCCTGGGACAGGGGATCAGCCCCAGCATTTT.